The 20 T cell receptor beta chains listed next were all sequenced from one sample in a study of T cell repertoires and Cas9 in healthy adults. Assay used: immunoSEQ multiplex PCR; TCRdb lists only in-frame clones, some missing. Of approximately 15,000 clones listed, roughly nine tenths are singletons. Sample: Tregs (CD4+, CD25+, CD127-, CD137-, CD154-) from PBMCs; culture status not recorded. The receptors here all came from a human donor in good health.

The rearrangement links TRBV6-1 to TRBJ2-5, with D maybe TRBD1 (7 bases). Germline V gene lookup returns CDR1 MNHNS and CDR2 SASEGT. The length of the CDR3 is 13 residues. V was shortened by 6 bases and J by 4 bases, with 12 bases between the two germline ends. The chain's CDR3 is CASRRDSLETQYF. The CDR3 region has the DNA TGTGCCAGCAGGCGGGACAGCTTAGAGACCCAGTACTTC.

The rearrangement joins TRBV15 to TRBJ1-1; D ambiguous. Trimming pared 6 bases from V and 5 bases from J, leaving 7 bases between. This CDR3 spans 11 amino acids. Looked up from germline, CDR1 is LNHNV and CDR2 is YYDKDF (reference sequence). CDR3 DNA sequence: TGTGCCACCAGGGGTTCTACTGAAGCTTTCTTT. Translation: CATRGSTEAFF.

The rearrangement links TRBV7-9 to TRBJ2-7, with 7 bases matching TRBD1. CDR1 SEHNR and CDR2 FQNEAQ come from the germline V gene (reference sequence). With V trimmed by 4 bases and J by 0 bases, 9 bases remained unmatched. The CDR3 length is 16 residues. CDR3 sequence reads: CASSSSTGWPSYEQYF. The DNA for the CDR3 is TGTGCCAGCAGCTCCTCGACAGGGTGGCCCTCCTACGAGCAGTACTTC.

This chain uses TRBV7-6 with TRBJ2-3; D gene unclear. The V end lost 8 bases, the J end lost 6 bases, and 12 bases lay between the germline ends. The CDR3 is 12 residues long. CDR1 SGHVS and CDR2 FNYEAQ come from the germline V gene. For the CDR3, the DNA is TGTGCCAGCGGTTTAGACTCCGATACGCAGTATTTT. Translation gives CASGLDSDTQYF. Supplemented by reference TRBV7-6 and TRBJ2-3, the full variable domain reads GAGVSQSPRYKVTKRGQDVALRCDPISGHVSLYWYRQALGQGPEFLTYFNYEAQQDKSGLPNDRFSAERPEGSISTLTIQRTEQRDSAMYRCASGLDSDTQYFGPGTRLTVL.

This clone was seen just once. This rearrangement joins TRBV19 to TRBJ2-1; the D gene could be TRBD1 or TRBD2 (5 bases each). Looked up from germline, CDR1 is LNHDA and CDR2 is SQIVND (reference sequence). Trimming removed 3 bases at V and 8 bases at J, with 11 bases between. This CDR3 is built from 13 residues. The DNA of the CDR3 is TGTGCCAGTAGTATTGGGGGTCGGGATGAGCAGTTCTTC. The encoded protein is CASSIGGRDEQFF. The full variable domain, in which reference TRBV19 and TRBJ2-1 provide the parts outside the CDR3, is DGGITQSPKYLFRKEGQNVTLSCEQNLNHDAMYWYRQDPGQGLRLIYYSQIVNDFQKGDIAEGYSVSREKKESFPLTVTSAQKNPTAFYLCASSIGGRDEQFFGPGTRLTVL.

This chain links TRBV11-3 with TRBJ2-1, with D tentatively TRBD2 (6 bases). Trimming left V 5 bases short and J 0 bases short, with 8 bases between. Germline loops: CDR1 SGHNT, CDR2 YENEEA. This CDR3 has 14 residues. In DNA form, the CDR3 reads TGTGCCAGCAGCCCCGGGAGCTCCTACAATGAGCAGTTCTTC. Translated, it gives CASSPGSSYNEQFF. Full variable domain (remainder filled in from reference TRBV11-3 and TRBJ2-1): EAGVVQSPRYKIIEKKQPVAFWCNPISGHNTLYWYLQNLGQGPELLIRYENEEAVDDSQLPKDRFSAERLKGVDSTLKIQPAELGDSAVYLCASSPGSSYNEQFFGPGTRLTVL.

The chain is built from TRBV6-6 and TRBJ2-1, with TRBD1 identical over 8 bases. Germline V gene data show CDR1 as MNHNY and CDR2 as SVGAGI (reference sequence). The CDR3 consists of 16 residues. V lost 10 bases, J lost 10 bases, and 21 bases stayed unmatched. CDR3 sequence reads: CATNFFQGALPGEQFF. For the CDR3, the DNA is TGTGCCACCAATTTTTTTCAGGGGGCACTTCCAGGCGAGCAGTTCTTC.

This chain uses TRBV27 with TRBJ2-5; 9 nucleotides align to TRBD2. Germline V lookup: CDR1 MNHEY, CDR2 SMNVEV (reference sequence). Unmatched junction bases numbered 2, after V lost 4 bases and J lost 5 bases. The CDR3 sequence is 13 residues long. This CDR3 is CASSSGLAETQYF. CDR3 sequence (DNA): TGTGCCAGCAGTTCCGGACTAGCGGAGACCCAGTACTTC.

The V and J genes are TRBV11-2 and TRBJ2-6; D not resolved. The germline V gene has CDR1 SGHAT and CDR2 FQNNGV. The CDR3 is 16 amino acids. The germline V and J ends were trimmed by 10 bases and 0 bases, with 16 bases remaining between them. The CDR3 DNA reads as TGTGCCATCCGACGCCGGGTCCTCTCTGGGGCCAACGTCCTGACTTTC. The encoded protein is CAIRRRVLSGANVLTF.

The chain uses TRBV19 and TRBJ1-5, with 7 bases identical to TRBD1. Germline loops: CDR1 LNHDA, CDR2 SQIVND (reference sequence). The V and J ends lost 6 bases and 4 bases, in that order; junction bases with no gene match: 9. This CDR3 has 15 residues. The CDR3 coding sequence is TGTGCCAGTAGGACGACAGGGTCTGGAAATCAGCCCCAGCATTTT. Its translation is CASRTTGSGNQPQHF.

The chain recombines TRBV2 with TRBJ1-5; D gene ambiguous. V dropped 2 bases and J dropped 7 bases, with 0 bases sitting between them. The CDR3 has 10 residues. Germline values: CDR1 SNHLY, CDR2 FYNNEI. Here the CDR3 reads CASSEQPQHF. CDR3 bases: TGTGCCAGCAGTGAACAGCCCCAGCATTTT.

The J gene is TRBJ2-7, the V gene TRBV6-5; D is unclear. V was cut by 0 bases and J by 2 bases, with 8 bases left in between. Germline V gene lookup returns CDR1 MNHEY and CDR2 SVGAGI. CDR3 length: 14 residues. The CDR3 protein is CASSYSRGTYEQYF. CDR3 bases: TGTGCCAGCAGTTACTCGAGAGGCACCTACGAGCAGTACTTC.

This clone has just one count. This chain links TRBV7-2 with TRBJ2-7; 7 bases agree with TRBD2. The V gene's germline CDR1 is SGHTA and CDR2 FQGNSA. The V and J ends lost 0 bases and 3 bases, in that order; junction bases with no gene match: 5. This CDR3 region has 15 residues. The DNA for the CDR3 is TGTGCCAGCAGCTTAGCTGCGGGGGTAATCTACGAGCAGTACTTC. Its protein is CASSLAAGVIYEQYF.

V gene TRBV6-1 combines with J gene TRBJ2-7; TRBD1 is a possible D gene (5 bases). CDR3 length: 11 amino acids. The germline CDR1 and CDR2 sequences are MNHNS and SASEGT. The V end was cut by 10 bases, the J end by 2 bases, with 9 bases between. The CDR3 loop is CATSTAYEQYF. The CDR3 DNA sequence: TGTGCCACTTCGACAGCCTACGAGCAGTACTTC.

The DNA of the CDR3 is TGTGCCAGCAGCTTAGTAATCAATGAAAAACTGTTTTTT. Residues: CASSLVINEKLFF. The chain links TRBV7-9 to TRBJ1-4, with no clear D. The CDR3 totals 13 residues. Germline values: CDR1 SEHNR, CDR2 FQNEAQ (reference sequence). Trimming stripped 1 base from V and 5 bases from J, with 5 bases between.

This chain links TRBV28 with TRBJ2-6; D may match TRBD1 or TRBD2 (6 bases each). CDR1 is MDHEN and CDR2 is SYDVKM in the germline V gene. The ends were cut back, 3 bases at V and 5 bases at J, with 17 bases in the middle. The CDR3 loop spans 17 amino acids. The CDR3 reads CASSFPLGGERANVLTF. DNA for the CDR3: TGTGCCAGCAGTTTCCCCCTGGGGGGCGAGCGGGCCAACGTCCTGACTTTC.

This clone has more than one count but fewer than ten. The chain combines TRBV10-2 with TRBJ2-7; D remains ambiguous. The length of the CDR3 is 14 residues. Trimming took 0 bases from V and 1 from J, leaving 7 bases between them. CDR1 and CDR2 (germline): WSHSY, SAAADI. The CDR3 spells CASSESARSYEQYF. CDR3 coding DNA: TGCGCCAGCAGTGAGTCGGCCAGATCCTACGAGCAGTACTTC.

The J gene is TRBJ1-1, the V gene TRBV18, with D uncertain. CDR1 KGHSH and CDR2 LQKENI come from the germline V gene. The V end lost 3 bases, the J end lost 0 bases, and 17 bases lay between the germline ends. The CDR3 sequence is 17 residues long. CDR3 DNA sequence: TGTGCCAGCTCACCCCGTTTCGTAGCTAATATGAACACTGAAGCTTTCTTT. Protein: CASSPRFVANMNTEAFF.

The chain recombines TRBV6-5 with TRBJ1-1, with D tentatively TRBD1 (6 bases). The CDR3 length is 15 residues. The V and J ends lost 5 bases and 0 bases respectively, with 13 bases between them. Germline V gives CDR1 MNHEY, CDR2 SVGAGI. CDR3 loop: CASSGNRVMNTEAFF. The CDR3 DNA is TGTGCCAGCAGTGGAAACAGGGTCATGAACACTGAAGCTTTCTTT.

The rearrangement links TRBV18 to TRBJ2-7; D is ambiguous. V was clipped by 6 bases and J by 5 bases, with 14 bases between them. CDR1 KGHSH and CDR2 LQKENI come from the germline V gene. The CDR3 runs to 13 residues. In nucleotides, the CDR3 is TGTGCCAGCTCCTTTGGGTTAAGAGACGAGCAGTACTTC. It encodes CASSFGLRDEQYF.